One and the same sample provided the 11 T cell receptor beta chains below, sequenced in a study of T cell repertoires in cytomegalovirus infection. In TCRdb, the reads were re-called with MiXCR into one record per CDR3 protein. The sample has 150,000 to 200,000 distinct CDR3 sequences; under 15% are singletons. The sequenced material came from PBMCs. The receptor set was obtained from a human donor in good health (CMV status not recorded). Some clones in this sample may be carry-over from other donors' samples.

Turning to this clonotype: A much larger clonotype is one base distant, so this may be a read error. The chain carries TRBV7-3 and TRBJ1-1; the D gene is possibly TRBD1 (5 bases). Germline values: CDR1 SGHTA, CDR2 FQGTGA. This CDR3 region has 14 residues. The CDR3 loop is CASSTRDRNIEAFF. CDR3 nucleotides: TGTGCCAGCAGCACCCGGGACCGAAACATTGAAGCTTTCTTT.

This clonotype was seen more than once but under ten times. The rearrangement links TRBV5-1 to TRBJ1-1, with TRBD1 as a possible D gene (6 bases). V lost 4 bases, J lost 6 bases, and 16 bases lay in between. The CDR3 consists of 14 residues. Germline V gene data show CDR1 as SGHRS and CDR2 as YFSETQ. The CDR3, as DNA: TGCGCCAGCAGCACTTCCGGACAGACACCTGAAGCTTTCTTT. It yields the protein CASSTSGQTPEAFF.

This clonotype has ten or more counts. J is TRBJ1-1 and V is TRBV7-2, with 8 bases lining up with TRBD1. Germline V gene lookup returns CDR1 SGHTA and CDR2 FQGNSA. The ends lost 4 bases at V and 4 bases at J; junction bases unmatched: 11. There are 16 residues in the CDR3. The CDR3 sequence is CASSYWTGLGVTEAFF. CDR3 nucleotide sequence: TGTGCCAGCAGCTACTGGACAGGGTTAGGGGTCACTGAAGCTTTCTTT.

This chain joins TRBV7-3 and TRBJ2-1, with 10 nucleotides matching TRBD1. Trimming removed 0 bases from V and 6 bases from J; junction bases left unmatched: 5. The V gene's germline CDR1 is SGHTA and CDR2 FQGTGA. The CDR3 length is 16 residues. The chain's CDR3 is CASSLTRDRGSNEQFF. The CDR3 DNA sequence: TGTGCCAGCAGCTTAACCCGGGACAGGGGTTCCAATGAGCAGTTCTTC.

This clonotype has a count of ten or more. The chain employs TRBV6-1 and TRBJ2-7, with 8 positions matching TRBD1. Germline CDR1 and CDR2: MNHNS and SASEGT. The CDR3 is made up of 15 amino acids. After removal of 5 bases from V and 3 bases from J, the junction contained 9 bases not matched to a gene. CDR3 amino acids: CASSSQRTGSYEQYF. The CDR3 DNA follows: TGTGCCAGCAGTTCCCAGAGGACAGGGAGCTACGAGCAGTACTTC.

The genes are TRBV29-1 and TRBJ2-1; the D is unclear. The length of the CDR3 is 12 residues. Germline V gene sequence: CDR1 SQVTM, CDR2 ANQGSEA. V was shortened by 3 bases and J by 4 bases, with 7 bases between the two germline ends. CDR3 coding DNA: TGCAGCGTTGACGGAGAGTACAATGAGCAGTTCTTC. This gives the protein CSVDGEYNEQFF.

Ten or more counts support this clonotype. The chain couples TRBV7-8 to TRBJ2-1, with TRBD2 matching 10 bases. Germline loops: CDR1 SGHVS, CDR2 FQNEAQ. CDR3 size: 17 residues. With V trimmed by 4 bases and J by 7 bases, 13 bases remained unmatched. In DNA, the CDR3 is TGTGCCAGCAGCTGGGGTCAGCGGGGGGGCCTATTGAATGAGCAGTTCTTC. Translated, it gives CASSWGQRGGLLNEQFF. The full variable domain, in which reference TRBV7-8 and TRBJ2-1 provide the parts outside the CDR3, is GAGVSQSPRYKVAKRGQDVALRCDPISGHVSLFWYQQALGQGPEFLTYFQNEAQLDKSGLPSDRFFAERPEGSVSTLKIQRTQQEDSAVYLCASSWGQRGGLLNEQFFGPGTRLTVL.

This clonotype appeared a few times. This chain uses TRBV3-1 with TRBJ2-5; 8 bases align to TRBD2. The CDR3 is made up of 16 amino acids. Germline V lookup: CDR1 LGHDT, CDR2 YNNKEL (reference sequence). J lost 4 bases, V lost 4 bases, and 11 bases had no gene match. CDR3 protein: CASSRRTGLAGETQYF. The CDR3 nucleotides are TGTGCCAGCAGCCGGAGGACCGGACTAGCCGGAGAGACCCAGTACTTC.

This clonotype was observed a handful of times. The CDR3 DNA follows: TGCAGCCTCTCCCGGGGGCCTGAAGCTTTCTTT. Translated, it gives CSLSRGPEAFF. The genes are TRBV29-1 and TRBJ1-1; perhaps TRBD1 as D (6 bases). CDR1 SQVTM and CDR2 ANQGSEA come from the germline V gene. The germline V and J ends were trimmed by 8 bases and 6 bases, with 13 bases remaining between them. This CDR3 region has 11 residues. Filled out from reference TRBV29-1 and TRBJ1-1, the complete variable domain reads SAVISQKPSRDICQRGTSLTIQCQVDSQVTMMFWYRQQPGQSLTLIATANQGSEATYESGFVIDKFPISRPNLTFSTLTVSNMSPEDSSIYLCSLSRGPEAFFGQGTRLTVV.

This clonotype was recorded a few times. This rearrangement joins TRBV20-1 to TRBJ1-1; D unresolved. CDR3 size: 12 residues. Germline V gives CDR1 DFQATT, CDR2 SNEGSKA (reference sequence). V was clipped by 1 base and J by 4 bases, with 7 bases between them. This CDR3 reads CSARVGITEAFF. CDR3 sequence (DNA): TGCAGTGCTAGAGTGGGGATCACTGAAGCTTTCTTT.

As concerns this clonotype: Just one base apart from a much larger clone, this may be a read error. The chain employs TRBV4-1 and TRBJ1-5, with a possible D match to TRBD1 (6 bases). This CDR3 spans 17 amino acids. Germline V gives CDR1 MGHRA, CDR2 YSYEKL. V gave up 0 bases and J gave up 0 bases, with 12 bases separating them. CDR3: CASSQESGAYSNQPQHF. Here the CDR3 DNA reads TGCGCCAGCAGCCAAGAGTCAGGGGCTTATAGCAATCAGCCCCAGCATTTT.